The 21 T cell receptor beta chains below were found in one sample sequenced in a study of control samples from healthy donors and cancer patients. Only in-frame clones appear in the TCRdb table, and some are missing; sequencing was by immunoSEQ multiplex PCR. The sample holds around 250,000 clones, about 80% seen once. The source material was PBMCs. These receptors were taken from a woman in her sixties with lung cancer.

J is TRBJ1-5 and V is TRBV12-3 or TRBV12-4; D is perhaps TRBD1 (5 bases). The CDR3 loop spans 12 amino acids. Trimming cost V 6 bases and J 2 bases, with 5 bases left between them. DNA of the CDR3: TGTGCCAGCAGAGGGGGCAATCAGCCCCAGCATTTT. Protein product: CASRGGNQPQHF.

Points on this clone: The same CDR3 is also encoded by other DNA sequences in this sample. This sequence joins TRBV9 and TRBJ1-2; D call uncertain. The CDR3 has 12 residues. The V and J ends lost 0 bases and 5 bases respectively, with 5 bases between them. The germline CDR1 and CDR2 sequences are SGDLS and YYNGEE. CDR3 region: CASSVGGYGYTF. Written as DNA, the CDR3 is TGTGCCAGCAGCGTAGGTGGATATGGCTACACCTTC.

The chain recombines TRBV7-2 with TRBJ2-1, with 9 bases aligning to TRBD2. The CDR3 extends over 16 amino acids. V dropped 5 bases and J dropped 4; count of bases not matched to a gene: 9. Germline V gene lookup returns CDR1 SGHTA and CDR2 FQGNSA. CDR3 in DNA: TGTGCCAGCAGCCCCTGGGGTAGCGGGGGTTACAATGAGCAGTTCTTC. Amino acids: CASSPWGSGGYNEQFF.

This CDR3 reads CASSFPGLWGGYNSPLHF. CDR3 DNA sequence: TGTGCCAGCAGCTTTCCAGGGCTGTGGGGCGGTTATAATTCACCCCTCCACTTT. V usage is TRBV7-8 and J usage is TRBJ1-6; D might be TRBD1 (5 bases). The CDR3 runs to 18 residues. V was clipped by 3 bases and J by 4 bases, with 19 bases between them. CDR1 SGHVS and CDR2 FQNEAQ come from the germline V gene.

The V call is TRBV27, the J call TRBJ1-6, with D unclear. Trimming took off 6 bases at V and 8 bases at J, with 17 bases between the two ends. Germline CDR1 MNHEY, CDR2 SMNVEV (reference sequence). The CDR3 consists of 15 residues. CDR3 sequence: CASRGFGQPHSPLHF. The CDR3 DNA follows: TGTGCCAGCAGAGGCTTCGGGCAGCCCCATTCACCCCTCCACTTT.

The rearrangement uses TRBV25-1 and TRBJ1-1, with 9 nucleotides matching TRBD1. V lost 3 bases and J lost 3; bases outside the gene matches: 5. The germline gives CDR1 MGHDK, CDR2 SYGVNS. The CDR3 totals 15 residues. In nucleotides, the CDR3 is TGTGCCAGCAGTGACCCTCGGACAGGGGACACTGAAGCTTTCTTT. Its translation is CASSDPRTGDTEAFF.

V gene TRBV5-1 combines with J gene TRBJ2-6, with 10 positions matching TRBD1. The CDR3 covers 18 residues. Trimming at V came to 4 bases and at J to 2 bases, leaving 9 bases not matched to a gene. CDR1 and CDR2 (germline): SGHRS, YFSETQ. CDR3 region: CASSPPGQGIPGANVLTF. Written as DNA, the CDR3 is TGCGCCAGCAGCCCTCCGGGACAGGGGATCCCTGGGGCCAACGTCCTGACTTTC.

This clone has a single count. The rearrangement uses TRBV3-1 (or the pseudogene TRBV3-2) and TRBJ2-7; 9 bases are shared with TRBD1. This CDR3 has 15 amino acids. V shed 4 bases, J shed 9 bases, and the junction held 13 bases outside the gene matches. Germline V lookup: CDR1 LGHDT, CDR2 YNNKEL (reference sequence). The chain's CDR3 is CASSPETGGRRGQYF. As DNA, the CDR3 is TGTGCCAGCAGCCCAGAAACAGGGGGCCGGCGTGGGCAGTACTTC.

The chain recombines TRBV14 with TRBJ1-2, with a weak D call TRBD1 (5 bases). V was trimmed by 4 bases and J by 7 bases, leaving 13 bases between them. This CDR3 has 13 amino acids. Germline lookup yields CDR1 SGHDN and CDR2 FVKESK. CDR3 residues: CASSLPQGPGYTF. CDR3 bases: TGTGCCAGCAGCCTACCTCAGGGACCTGGCTACACCTTC.

The chain couples TRBV19 to TRBJ1-5; TRBD1 matches at 9 bases. Germline V gene lookup returns CDR1 LNHDA and CDR2 SQIVND (reference sequence). V lost 4 bases and J lost 5; bases outside the gene matches: 18. CDR3 length: 19 residues. CDR3 nucleotides: TGTGCCAGTAGTACTGGGACAGGGAGTTCCATCCTCGGGGATCAGCCCCAGCATTTT. Translating it yields CASSTGTGSSILGDQPQHF. The entire variable domain, with the rest obtained from reference TRBV19 and TRBJ1-5, is as follows: DGGITQSPKYLFRKEGQNVTLSCEQNLNHDAMYWYRQDPGQGLRLIYYSQIVNDFQKGDIAEGYSVSREKKESFPLTVTSAQKNPTAFYLCASSTGTGSSILGDQPQHFGDGTRLSIL.

V gene TRBV3-1 (or the pseudogene TRBV3-2) combines with J gene TRBJ2-5; no definite D call. Looked up from germline, CDR1 is LGHDT and CDR2 is YNNKEL (reference sequence). The CDR3 spans 17 residues. The V gene lost 3 bases and the J gene lost 3 bases, with 20 bases spanning the gap. Here the CDR3 reads CASSHARAVKDEETQYF. CDR3 coding DNA: TGTGCCAGCAGCCACGCTCGGGCCGTAAAAGATGAAGAGACCCAGTACTTC.

This clone appeared a few times. The V and J genes are TRBV10-2 and TRBJ1-6; D may be TRBD1 (6 bases). CDR1 and CDR2 (germline): WSHSY, SAAADI. V was cut by 2 bases and J by 6 bases, with 8 bases left in between. There are 14 residues in the CDR3. CDR3 bases: TGCGCCAGCAGTGAGGGGGGGGCTAATTCACCCCTCCACTTT. Translation gives CASSEGGANSPLHF.

V and J are TRBV2 and TRBJ1-5; TRBD1 aligns across 7 bases. Trimming at V came to 8 bases and at J to 2 bases, leaving 3 bases not matched to a gene. This CDR3 contains 13 residues. Germline V gives CDR1 SNHLY, CDR2 FYNNEI. The DNA of the CDR3 is TGTGCCAGCCAGGGGGGGGGCAATCAGCCCCAGCATTTT. Encoded protein: CASQGGGNQPQHF.

This clone occurred once. The chain carries TRBV19 and TRBJ2-1, with 11 bases aligning to TRBD1. J gave up 5 bases and V 6 bases, and 3 bases lay outside the gene matches. This CDR3 has 14 amino acids. Germline V lookup: CDR1 LNHDA, CDR2 SQIVND (reference sequence). CDR3 sequence reads: CASSGQGAHNEQFF. The DNA of the CDR3 is TGTGCCAGTAGCGGACAGGGGGCCCACAATGAGCAGTTCTTC.

This clone was recorded once. This chain links TRBV3-1 (or the pseudogene TRBV3-2) with TRBJ1-1; D is uncertain. The CDR3 sequence is 13 residues long. Looked up from germline, CDR1 is LGHDT and CDR2 is YNNKEL (reference sequence). The V end was cut by 2 bases, the J end by 6 bases, with 10 bases between. CDR3 in amino acids: CASSQSPTAEAFF. The CDR3, as DNA: TGTGCCAGCAGCCAAAGCCCGACGGCTGAAGCTTTCTTT.

The chain links TRBV5-5 to TRBJ2-1; 12 bases line up with TRBD2. V lost 1 base, J lost 0 bases, and 2 bases stayed unmatched. The CDR3 has 17 residues. Germline lookup yields CDR1 SGHKS and CDR2 YYEKEE (reference sequence). The CDR3 protein is CASSLLAGGSSYNEQFF. The CDR3, as DNA: TGTGCCAGCAGCTTGCTAGCGGGGGGGAGCTCCTACAATGAGCAGTTCTTC. Together with reference TRBV5-5 and TRBJ2-1, the CDR3 gives the full variable domain: DAGVTQSPTHLIKTRGQQVTLRCSPISGHKSVSWYQQVLGQGPQFIFQYYEKEERGRGNFPDRFSARQFPNYSSELNVNALLLGDSALYLCASSLLAGGSSYNEQFFGPGTRLTVL.

V usage is TRBV6-2 or TRBV6-3 and J usage is TRBJ2-7, with 9 bases that match TRBD1. Germline CDR1 MNHEY, CDR2 SVGEGT. Trimming removed 5 bases from V and 9 bases from J; junction bases left unmatched: 8. The CDR3 spans 13 residues. The CDR3 region is CASSAVQGAGQYF. The CDR3 DNA reads as TGTGCCAGCAGTGCCGTACAGGGGGCCGGGCAGTACTTC.

Here the CDR3 DNA reads TGTGCCAGCAGCCAGTTTCAGGGTCGTGGCTACACCTTC. Amino acid sequence: CASSQFQGRGYTF. The chain is built from TRBV14 and TRBJ1-2, with D perhaps TRBD1 (5 bases). Trimming pared 3 bases from V and 7 bases from J, leaving 12 bases between. Per the germline V gene, CDR1 is SGHDN and CDR2 is FVKESK. CDR3 length: 13 residues. The variable domain in full, completed from reference TRBV14 and TRBJ1-2, reads EAGVTQFPSHSVIEKGQTVTLRCDPISGHDNLYWYRRVMGKEIKFLLHFVKESKQDESGMPNNRFLAERTGGTYSTLKVQPAELEDSGVYFCASSQFQGRGYTFGSGTRLTVV.

The chain couples TRBV10-2 to TRBJ2-2; 8 bases fit TRBD1. The CDR3 is made up of 13 amino acids. J gave up 6 bases and V 7 bases, and 4 bases lay outside the gene matches. Germline-derived CDR1 and CDR2 are WSHSY and SAAADI. The CDR3 region has the DNA TGCGCCAGCAAGATACAGGGGGCCGGGGAGCTGTTTTTT. Translation gives CASKIQGAGELFF.

The gene calls are TRBV6-5 and TRBJ1-1, with 7 bases that match TRBD1. The CDR3 sequence is 14 residues long. Germline V gene lookup returns CDR1 MNHEY and CDR2 SVGAGI. The J segment lost 6 bases and the V segment lost 4 bases, leaving 8 bases of the junction unmatched. CDR3 loop: CASSSSRGSAEAFF. CDR3 in DNA: TGTGCCAGCAGTTCCTCCAGGGGGAGCGCTGAAGCTTTCTTT.

This clone occurred once. J is TRBJ2-1 and V is TRBV9, with 10 bases lining up with TRBD2. Germline assignment: CDR1 SGDLS and CDR2 YYNGEE. Trimming removed 3 bases from V and 3 bases from J; junction bases left unmatched: 3. There are 15 residues in the CDR3. CDR3 DNA sequence: TGTGCCAGCAGCGCGACTAGCGGGTACTACAATGAGCAGTTCTTC. It is translated as CASSATSGYYNEQFF.